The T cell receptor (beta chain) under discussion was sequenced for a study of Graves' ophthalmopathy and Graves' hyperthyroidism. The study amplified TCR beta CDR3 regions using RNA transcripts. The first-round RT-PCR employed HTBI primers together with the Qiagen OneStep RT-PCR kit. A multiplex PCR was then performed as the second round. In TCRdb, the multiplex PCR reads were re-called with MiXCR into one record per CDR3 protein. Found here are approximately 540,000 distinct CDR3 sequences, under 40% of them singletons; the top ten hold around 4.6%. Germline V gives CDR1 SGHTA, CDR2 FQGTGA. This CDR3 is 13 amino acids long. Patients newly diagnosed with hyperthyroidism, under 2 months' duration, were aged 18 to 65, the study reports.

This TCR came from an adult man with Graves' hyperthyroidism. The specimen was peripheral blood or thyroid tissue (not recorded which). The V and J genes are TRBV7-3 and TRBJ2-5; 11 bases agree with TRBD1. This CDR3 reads CARLGQGAKTQYF. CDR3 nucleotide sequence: TGTGCTAGACTAGGACAGGGGGCTAAGACCCAGTACTTC.